The entry below gives a single TCR beta chain sequence along with its context. Germline CDR1 and CDR2: KGHSH and LQKENI. Trimming removed 0 bases at V and 4 bases at J, with 12 bases between. The CDR3 totals 15 residues. The sample is drawn from a study of blood T cell repertoires in COVID-19. Study-wide context: Acute and convalescent COVID-19 samples came from the United States, Italy and Spain.

As processed by the authors: Estimation of nucleated cell counts relied on the amplification of reference gene primers. TCRdb's copy holds only in-frame clones and misses some; the assay was immunoSEQ multiplex PCR. V and J calls and clone size are those listed in that table; D and trimming were worked out from the DNA. The repertoire holds about 240,000 clones, 82% seen once, with about 4.5% in the top ten. The V and J genes are TRBV18 and TRBJ1-1; D unclear. The sequencing input was peripheral blood. This TCR was recovered from a woman in her 70s with acute or convalescent COVID-19. CDR3 residues: CASSPPLRGVTEAFF. In DNA form, the CDR3 reads TGTGCCAGCTCACCACCCTTACGGGGTGTCACTGAAGCTTTCTTT.